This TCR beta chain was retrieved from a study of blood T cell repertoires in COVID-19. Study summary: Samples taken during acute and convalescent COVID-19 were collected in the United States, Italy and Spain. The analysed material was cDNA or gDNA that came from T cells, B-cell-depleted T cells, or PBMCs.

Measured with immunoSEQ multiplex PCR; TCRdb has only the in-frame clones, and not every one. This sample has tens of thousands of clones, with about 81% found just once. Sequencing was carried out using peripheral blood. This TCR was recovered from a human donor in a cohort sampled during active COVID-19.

CDR3 sequence (DNA): TGTGCTAGTGGTCTCCAGCAGGCGGGAGATACGCAGTATTTT. It encodes CASGLQQAGDTQYF. This chain links TRBV12-5 with TRBJ2-3, with D possibly being TRBD2 (5 bases). The ends were cut back, 5 bases at V and 5 bases at J, with 14 bases in the middle. CDR1 and CDR2 from the germline V gene are LGHNT and FRNRAP. The CDR3 totals 14 residues. The full variable domain, rest sourced from reference TRBV12-5 and TRBJ2-3, is DARVTQTPRHKVTEMGQEVTMRCQPILGHNTVFWYRQTMMQGLELLAYFRNRAPLDDSGMPKDRFSAEMPDATLATLKIQPSEPRDSAVYFCASGLQQAGDTQYFGPGTRLTVL.